A selection of T cell receptor beta chains follows, all from one sample in a study of blood T cell repertoires in COVID-19. This table comes from immunoSEQ multiplex PCR, and its TCRdb copy is limited to in-frame clones, with some not included. The repertoire consists of approximately 20,000 clones, with 85% to 90% occurring once and the leading ten covering around 10%. The sequencing sample was made of peripheral blood. The receptor set was obtained from a human donor in a cohort sampled during active COVID-19. CDR3s include the opening cysteine and the closing phenylalanine or tryptophan. D genes are given only for firm matches. Size is stated for part of the rows, as once, few or many counts, or as a class when the clone is expanded.

cdr3_nt	cdr3_aa	d_call	v_call	j_call	clone_size
TGTGCCAGCAGCCAAGAATCTCGACTAGCGTACAATGAGCAGTTCTTC	CASSQESRLAYNEQFF	TRBD2	TRBV4-2	TRBJ2-1	-
TGTGCCTGGAGTGTAGTCGCAGGGAACACTGAAGCTTTCTTT	CAWSVVAGNTEAFF	-	TRBV30	TRBJ1-1	-
TGTGCCTGGGACAGGGGCACAGATACGCAGTATTTT	CAWDRGTDTQYF	TRBD1	TRBV30	TRBJ2-3	-
TGTGCCAGCAGCTTAGGGACAGGGGTAGAGACCCAGTACTTC	CASSLGTGVETQYF	TRBD1	TRBV7-3	TRBJ2-5	-
TGCGCCAGCAGTCCCTATAGCGGAGCATTCTTCAATGAGCAGTTCTTC	CASSPYSGAFFNEQFF	-	TRBV5-1	TRBJ2-1	-
TGTGCCAGCAGCTTATTCACAGGGGACTCTAATTCACCCCTCCACTTT	CASSLFTGDSNSPLHF	TRBD1	TRBV5-6	TRBJ1-6	-
TGTGCCAGCAGTTTAGGCGGAAACACTGAAGCTTTCTTT	CASSLGGNTEAFF	-	TRBV12-3/TRBV12-4	TRBJ1-1	-
TGCGCCAGCACCCAGCGGGCGGGGGCGAACACCGGGGAGCTGTTTTTT	CASTQRAGANTGELFF	TRBD2	TRBV5-1	TRBJ2-2	-
TGCGCCAGCAGCTACAGGGGAGACTATGGCTACACCTTC	CASSYRGDYGYTF	TRBD1	TRBV4-1	TRBJ1-2	-
TGTGCCAGCAGCAAGGGACAGGGGGTTAACACCGGGGAGCTGTTTTTT	CASSKGQGVNTGELFF	TRBD1	TRBV5-4	TRBJ2-2	-
TGTGCCATCAGAGAACCCGGGACAGGGTTTCTTGATGGCTACACCTTC	CAIREPGTGFLDGYTF	TRBD1	TRBV10-3	TRBJ1-2	-
TGTGCCAGCAGCTCCCGGACAGGGGGCTACCAGCCCCAGCATTTT	CASSSRTGGYQPQHF	TRBD1	TRBV7-2	TRBJ1-5	few
TGTGCCAGCAGCTTAATGTCGACAATTATGAACACTGAAGCTTTCTTT	CASSLMSTIMNTEAFF	-	TRBV7-2	TRBJ1-1	-
TGTGCCATCACTAGCGGGGGGCGCACAGATACGCAGTATTTT	CAITSGGRTDTQYF	TRBD2	TRBV10-3	TRBJ2-3	-